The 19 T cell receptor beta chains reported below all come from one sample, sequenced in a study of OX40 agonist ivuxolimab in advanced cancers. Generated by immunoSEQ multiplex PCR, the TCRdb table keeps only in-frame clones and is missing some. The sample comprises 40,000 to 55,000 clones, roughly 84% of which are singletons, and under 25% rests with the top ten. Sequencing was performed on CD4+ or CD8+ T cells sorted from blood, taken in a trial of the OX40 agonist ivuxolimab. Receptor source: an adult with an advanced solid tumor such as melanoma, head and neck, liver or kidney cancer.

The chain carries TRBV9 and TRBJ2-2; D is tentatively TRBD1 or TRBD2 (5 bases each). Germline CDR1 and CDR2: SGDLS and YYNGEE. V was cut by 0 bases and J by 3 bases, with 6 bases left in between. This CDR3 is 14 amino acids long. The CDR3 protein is CASSVGDHTGELFF. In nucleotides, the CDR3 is TGTGCCAGCAGCGTAGGGGACCACACCGGGGAGCTGTTTTTT.

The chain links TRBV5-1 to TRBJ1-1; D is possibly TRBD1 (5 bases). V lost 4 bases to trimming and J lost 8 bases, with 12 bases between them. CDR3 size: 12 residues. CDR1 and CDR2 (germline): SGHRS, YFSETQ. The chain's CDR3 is CASSAGTVEAFF. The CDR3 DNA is TGCGCCAGCAGCGCCGGGACGGTAGAAGCTTTCTTT. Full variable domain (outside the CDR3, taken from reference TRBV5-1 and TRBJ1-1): KAGVTQTPRYLIKTRGQQVTLSCSPISGHRSVSWYQQTPGQGLQFLFEYFSETQRNKGNFPGRFSGRQFSNSRSEMNVSTLELGDSALYLCASSAGTVEAFFGQGTRLTVV.

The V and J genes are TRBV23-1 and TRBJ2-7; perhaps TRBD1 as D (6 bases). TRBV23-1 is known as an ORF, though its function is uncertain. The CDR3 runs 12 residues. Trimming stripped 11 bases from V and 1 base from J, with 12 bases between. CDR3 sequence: CALKGGSYEQYF. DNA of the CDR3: TGCGCCCTGAAAGGGGGATCCTACGAGCAGTACTTC.

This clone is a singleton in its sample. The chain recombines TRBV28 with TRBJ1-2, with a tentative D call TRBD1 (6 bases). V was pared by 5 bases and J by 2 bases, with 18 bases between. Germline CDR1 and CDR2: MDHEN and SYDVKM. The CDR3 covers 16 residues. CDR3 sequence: CASSPLGGGYNYGYTF. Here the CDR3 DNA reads TGTGCCAGCAGTCCACTAGGAGGGGGATACAACTATGGCTACACCTTC.

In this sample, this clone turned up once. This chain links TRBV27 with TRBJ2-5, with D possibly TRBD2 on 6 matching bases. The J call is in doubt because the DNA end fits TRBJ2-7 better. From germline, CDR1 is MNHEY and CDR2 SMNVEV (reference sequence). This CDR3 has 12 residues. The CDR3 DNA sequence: TGTGCCAGCAGTCGGGGGAATTACGAGCAGTACTTC. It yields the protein CASSRGNYEQYF.

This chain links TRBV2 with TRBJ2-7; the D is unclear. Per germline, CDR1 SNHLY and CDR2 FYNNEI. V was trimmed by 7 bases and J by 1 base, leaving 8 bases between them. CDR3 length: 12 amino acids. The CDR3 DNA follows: TGTGCCAGCAAACGGATTTCCTACGAGCAGTACTTC. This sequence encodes CASKRISYEQYF. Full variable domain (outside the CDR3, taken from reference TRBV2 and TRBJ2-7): EPEVTQTPSHQVTQMGQEVILRCVPISNHLYFYWYRQILGQKVEFLVSFYNNEISEKSEIFDDQFSVERPDGSNFTLKIRSTKLEDSAMYFCASKRISYEQYFGPGTRLTVT.

CDR3 in amino acids: CASSLGTSGSAISYEQYF. The CDR3, as DNA: TGTGCCAGCAGCCTGGGGACTAGCGGGAGCGCTATATCCTACGAGCAGTACTTC. The chain couples TRBV7-8 to TRBJ2-7, with 14 bases aligning to TRBD2. V was pared by 5 bases and J by 1 base, with 10 bases of the junction left unmatched. The CDR3 loop spans 18 amino acids. The germline gives CDR1 SGHVS, CDR2 FQNEAQ.

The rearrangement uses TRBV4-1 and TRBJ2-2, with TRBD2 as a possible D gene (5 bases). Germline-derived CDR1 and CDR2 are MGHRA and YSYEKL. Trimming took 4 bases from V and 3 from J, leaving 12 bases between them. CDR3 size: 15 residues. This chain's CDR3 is CASSPAAPDTGELFF. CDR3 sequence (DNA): TGCGCCAGCAGCCCAGCGGCGCCGGACACCGGGGAGCTGTTTTTT.

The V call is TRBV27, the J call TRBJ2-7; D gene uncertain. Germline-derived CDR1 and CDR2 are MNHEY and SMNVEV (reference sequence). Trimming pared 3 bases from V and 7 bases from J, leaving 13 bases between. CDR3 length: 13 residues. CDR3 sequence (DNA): TGTGCCAGCAGTTTCTCGACGGCCAAGGAGCAGTACTTC. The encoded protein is CASSFSTAKEQYF.

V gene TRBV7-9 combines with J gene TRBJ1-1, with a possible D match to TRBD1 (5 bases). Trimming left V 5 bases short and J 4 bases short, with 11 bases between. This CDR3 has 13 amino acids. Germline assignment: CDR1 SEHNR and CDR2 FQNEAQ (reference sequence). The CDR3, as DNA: TGTGCCAGCAGCCGGGACTCAGGCACTGAAGCTTTCTTT. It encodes CASSRDSGTEAFF.

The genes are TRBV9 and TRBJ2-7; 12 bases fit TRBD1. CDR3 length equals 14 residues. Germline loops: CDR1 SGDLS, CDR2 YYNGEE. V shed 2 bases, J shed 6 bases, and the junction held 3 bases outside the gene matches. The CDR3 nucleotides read TGTGCCAGCAGCGTGGGGACAGGGGGCTTCGAGCAGTACTTC. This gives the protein CASSVGTGGFEQYF.

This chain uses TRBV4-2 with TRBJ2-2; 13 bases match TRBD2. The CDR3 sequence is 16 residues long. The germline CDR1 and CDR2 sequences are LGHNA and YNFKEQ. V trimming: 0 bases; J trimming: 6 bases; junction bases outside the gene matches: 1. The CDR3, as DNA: TGTGCCAGCAGCCAAGAACTAGCGGGGGGGCCCGGGGAGCTGTTTTTT. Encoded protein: CASSQELAGGPGELFF.

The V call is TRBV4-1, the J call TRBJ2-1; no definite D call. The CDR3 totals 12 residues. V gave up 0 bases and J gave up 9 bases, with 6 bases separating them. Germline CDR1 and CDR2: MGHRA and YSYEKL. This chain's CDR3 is CASSQEWVEQFF. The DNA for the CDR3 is TGCGCCAGCAGCCAAGAATGGGTTGAGCAGTTCTTC.

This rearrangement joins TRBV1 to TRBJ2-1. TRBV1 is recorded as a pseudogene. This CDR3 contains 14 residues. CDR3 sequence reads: CTSSQARWVNEQFF. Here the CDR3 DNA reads TGCACCAGCAGCCAAGCCCGGTGGGTTAATGAGCAGTTCTTC.

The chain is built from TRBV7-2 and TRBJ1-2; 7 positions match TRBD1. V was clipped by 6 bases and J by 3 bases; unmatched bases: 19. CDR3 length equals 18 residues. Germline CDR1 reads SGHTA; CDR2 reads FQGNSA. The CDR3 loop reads CASSLPERQGAVDYGYTF. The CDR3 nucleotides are TGTGCCAGCAGTCTTCCGGAACGACAGGGAGCGGTGGACTATGGCTACACCTTC. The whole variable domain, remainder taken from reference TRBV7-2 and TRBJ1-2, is GAGVSQSPSNKVTEKGKDVELRCDPISGHTALYWYRQSLGQGLEFLIYFQGNSAPDKSGLPSDRFSAERTGGSVSTLTIQRTQQEDSAVYLCASSLPERQGAVDYGYTFGSGTRLTVV.

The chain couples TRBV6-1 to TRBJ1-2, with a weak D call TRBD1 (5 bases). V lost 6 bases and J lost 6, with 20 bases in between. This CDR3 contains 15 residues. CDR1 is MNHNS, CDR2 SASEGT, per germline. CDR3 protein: CASRPRQITFDGYTF. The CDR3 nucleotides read TGTGCCAGCAGACCCAGACAGATAACCTTCGATGGCTACACCTTC.

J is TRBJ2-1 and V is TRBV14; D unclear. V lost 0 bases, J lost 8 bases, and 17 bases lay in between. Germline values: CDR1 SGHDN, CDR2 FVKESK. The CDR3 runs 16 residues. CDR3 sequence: CASSQDYSSRMDEQFF. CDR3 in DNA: TGTGCCAGCAGCCAAGATTACTCCTCAAGAATGGATGAGCAGTTCTTC.

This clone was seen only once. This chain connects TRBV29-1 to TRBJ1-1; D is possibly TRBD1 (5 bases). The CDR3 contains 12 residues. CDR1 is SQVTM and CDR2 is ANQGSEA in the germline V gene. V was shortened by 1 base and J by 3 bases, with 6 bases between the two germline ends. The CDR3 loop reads CSVEGGDTEAFF. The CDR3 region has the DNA TGCAGCGTTGAAGGAGGGGACACTGAAGCTTTCTTT.

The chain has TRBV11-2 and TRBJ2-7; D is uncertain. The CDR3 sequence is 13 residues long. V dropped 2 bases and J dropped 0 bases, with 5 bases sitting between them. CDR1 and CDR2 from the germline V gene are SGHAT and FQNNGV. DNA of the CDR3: TGTGCCAGCAGCTTAAGTGGCTCCTACGAGCAGTACTTC. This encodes CASSLSGSYEQYF.